This T cell receptor (beta chain) comes out of a study of T cell responses to AZD1222 COVID-19 vaccine. General study results and limits: A mostly white British donor set with more females was recruited, and clonal diversity was possibly underestimated. Rises in breadth and depth of Spike-specific TCRs came after two AZD1222 doses.

Germline CDR1 is ENHRY and CDR2 is SYGVKD. Trimming took 2 bases from V and 8 from J, leaving 12 bases between them. This CDR3 has 13 amino acids. Points on this clone: Its target is not known.

The data were produced by immunoSEQ multiplex PCR, yet TCRdb's version contains in-frame clones alone and is incomplete. Counted here are about 130,000 clones, about 87% occurring once; the ten biggest clones make up over 1.5%. The sequence derives from an adult in good health. V is TRBV10-3 and J is TRBJ1-1; D is unclear. The source was peripheral blood, collected on day 0 of AZD1222 vaccination. CDR3 sequence reads: CAISEAQPQEAFF. As DNA, the CDR3 is TGTGCCATCAGTGAGGCACAGCCCCAGGAAGCTTTCTTT.